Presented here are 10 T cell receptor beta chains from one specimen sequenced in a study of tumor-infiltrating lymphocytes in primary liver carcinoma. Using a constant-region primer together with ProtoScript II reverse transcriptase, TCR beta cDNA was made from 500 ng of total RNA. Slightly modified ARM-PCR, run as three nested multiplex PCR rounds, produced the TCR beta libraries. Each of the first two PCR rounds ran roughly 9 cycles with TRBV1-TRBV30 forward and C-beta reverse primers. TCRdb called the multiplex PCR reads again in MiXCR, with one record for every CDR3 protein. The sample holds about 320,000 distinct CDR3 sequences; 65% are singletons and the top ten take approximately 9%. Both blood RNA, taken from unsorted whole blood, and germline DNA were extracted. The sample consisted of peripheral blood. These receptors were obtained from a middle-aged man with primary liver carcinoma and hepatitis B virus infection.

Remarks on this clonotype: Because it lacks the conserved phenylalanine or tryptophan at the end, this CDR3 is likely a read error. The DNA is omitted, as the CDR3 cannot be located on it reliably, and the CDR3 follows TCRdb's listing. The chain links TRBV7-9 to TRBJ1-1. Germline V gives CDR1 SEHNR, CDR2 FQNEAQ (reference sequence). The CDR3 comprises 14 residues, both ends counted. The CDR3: CASSLVGLNAEASL.

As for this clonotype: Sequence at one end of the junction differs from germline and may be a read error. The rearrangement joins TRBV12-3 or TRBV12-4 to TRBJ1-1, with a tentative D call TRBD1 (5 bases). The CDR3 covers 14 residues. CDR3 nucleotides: TGTGCCAACAGTTGGGCGACAGTAAACACTGAAGCTTTCTTT. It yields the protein CANSWATVNTEAFF.

The CDR3 sequence: CASSEPGTGYEQYF. CDR3 coding DNA: TGTGCCAGCAGTGAACCCGGGACAGGTTACGAGCAGTACTTC. The chain has TRBV25-1 and TRBJ2-7; TRBD1 matches 8 bases. Germline CDR1 and CDR2: MGHDK and SYGVNS. V was clipped by 2 bases and J by 4 bases; unmatched bases: 4. The CDR3 consists of 14 residues.

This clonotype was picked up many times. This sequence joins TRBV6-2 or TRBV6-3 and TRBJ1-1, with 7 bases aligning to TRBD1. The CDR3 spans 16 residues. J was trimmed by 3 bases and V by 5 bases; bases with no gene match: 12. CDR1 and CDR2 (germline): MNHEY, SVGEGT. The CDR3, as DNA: TGTGCCAGCAGTCGCCCAGAGGGGGCCGTGGACACTGAAGCTTTCTTT. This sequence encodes CASSRPEGAVDTEAFF.

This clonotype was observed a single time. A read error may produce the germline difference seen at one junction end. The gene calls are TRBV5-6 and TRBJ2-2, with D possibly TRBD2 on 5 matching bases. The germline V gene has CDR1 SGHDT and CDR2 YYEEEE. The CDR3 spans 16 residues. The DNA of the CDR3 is TGTGCCAGCAGACATAGAGTAGCGATGAACACCGGGAAGCTGTTTTTT. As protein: CASRHRVAMNTGKLFF.

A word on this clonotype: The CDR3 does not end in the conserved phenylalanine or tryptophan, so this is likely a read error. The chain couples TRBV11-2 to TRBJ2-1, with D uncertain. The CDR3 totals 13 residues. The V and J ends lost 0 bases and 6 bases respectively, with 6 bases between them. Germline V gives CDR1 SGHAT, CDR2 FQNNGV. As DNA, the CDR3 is TGTGCCAGCAGCTTAGATCGGTTCAATGAGCAGTTCTTG. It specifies CASSLDRFNEQFL.

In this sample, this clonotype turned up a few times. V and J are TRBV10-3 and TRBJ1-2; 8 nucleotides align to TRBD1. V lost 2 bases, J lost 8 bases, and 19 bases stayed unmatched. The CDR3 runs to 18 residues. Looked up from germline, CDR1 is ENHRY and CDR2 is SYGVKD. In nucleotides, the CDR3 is TGTGCCATCAGTGAGCGTAAAAACAGGGGGATTAATGGGATCGGCTACACCTTC. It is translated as CAISERKNRGINGIGYTF.

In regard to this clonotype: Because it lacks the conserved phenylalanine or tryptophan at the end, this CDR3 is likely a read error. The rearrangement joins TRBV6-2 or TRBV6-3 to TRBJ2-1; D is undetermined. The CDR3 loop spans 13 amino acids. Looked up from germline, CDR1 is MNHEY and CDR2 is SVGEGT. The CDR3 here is CASSYLDLNEQFP. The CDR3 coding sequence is TGTGCCAGCAGTTATTTGGACCTCAATGAACAGTTCCCC.

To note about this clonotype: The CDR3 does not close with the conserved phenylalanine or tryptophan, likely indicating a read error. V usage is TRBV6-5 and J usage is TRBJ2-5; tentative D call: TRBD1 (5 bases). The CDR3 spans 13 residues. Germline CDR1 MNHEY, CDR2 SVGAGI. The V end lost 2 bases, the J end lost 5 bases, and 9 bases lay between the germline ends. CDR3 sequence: CASSYIGAETQYL. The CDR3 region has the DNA TGTGCCAGCAGTTACATAGGGGCGGAGACCCAGTACCTC.

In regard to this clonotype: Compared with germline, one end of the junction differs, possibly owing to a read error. The CDR3: CTSRKKMRIGGDKQFF. CDR3 DNA: TGTACCAGCAGAAAAAAGATGAGGATAGGAGGGGATAAGCAGTTCTTC. The chain couples TRBV11-1 to TRBJ2-1, with D possibly matching TRBD2 (6 bases). Germline-derived CDR1 and CDR2 are SGHAT and FQDESV (reference sequence). The CDR3 consists of 16 residues.